The 31 T cell receptor beta chains in this list originate from one sample, sequenced in a study of patients and donors after allogeneic stem cell transplantation (dated by TCRdb to 2018 to 2021). Library preparation employed RT-PCR. Instrument on record: NextSeq 550. TCRdb applied fastp at Q25 and MiXCR to the public reads, then kept only in-frame beta chains. When rows share a CDR3 protein, they turn into one entry using the most common DNA and genes. The sample table records about a million distinct CDR3 sequences; about a sixth of these occur just once. In total, the top ten clones hold roughly 6.4% of the sample. Sample: blood, either unsorted or a sorted T cell fraction (not recorded which). These receptors came from a human donor who was either an allogeneic HSCT recipient or a stem cell or donor lymphocyte infusion donor (not recorded which). It is not recorded whose cells these are; they may come from a transplant donor.

The CDR3: CASSKGQSNQPQHF. DNA of the CDR3: TGTGCCAGCAGTAAGGGACAGTCTAATCAGCCCCAGCATTTT. The rearrangement links TRBV27 to TRBJ1-5, with TRBD1 matching over 7 bases. The CDR3 length is 14 residues. V lost 5 bases to trimming and J lost 4 bases; unmatched junction nucleotides: 5. Germline V lookup: CDR1 MNHEY, CDR2 SMNVEV (reference sequence).

A few counts support this clonotype. This chain uses TRBV12-3 or TRBV12-4 with TRBJ1-1, with 8 bases that match TRBD1. Trimming at V came to 6 bases and at J to 0 bases, leaving 15 bases not matched to a gene. The CDR3 sequence is 18 residues long. The CDR3 protein is CASSLEGRWTGLNTEAFF. The CDR3 bases are TGTGCCAGCAGCCTAGAGGGACGATGGACAGGGCTGAACACTGAAGCTTTCTTT.

This clonotype appeared a few times. The chain joins TRBV20-1 to TRBJ2-1, with D perhaps matching TRBD2 (5 bases). Germline loops: CDR1 DFQATT, CDR2 SNEGSKA (reference sequence). With 3 bases removed from V and 4 bases from J, the gap between germline ends came to 10 bases. The CDR3 covers 13 residues. CDR3 sequence (DNA): TGCAGTGCTAGGAAAGGGAGTTACAATGAGCAGTTCTTC. Its protein product is CSARKGSYNEQFF.

This clonotype was detected a few times. J is TRBJ1-4 and V is TRBV5-1; the D is unclear. Trimming cost V 1 base and J 14 bases, with 18 bases left between them. CDR3 length equals 14 residues. Per the germline V gene, CDR1 is SGHRS and CDR2 is YFSETQ. The CDR3 coding sequence is TGCGCCAGCAGCTTGAGGGAAGACATGAAAATGCTGTTTTTT. Its translation: CASSLREDMKMLFF.

The chain employs TRBV12-3 or TRBV12-4 and TRBJ1-2; no clear D. Between the trimmed V and J ends, which lost 8 bases and 4 bases, there was a span of 11 bases. The CDR3 sequence is 12 residues long. The CDR3 nucleotides are TGTGCCAGCCTGACGGGCGGCTATGGCTACACCTTC. This gives the protein CASLTGGYGYTF.

The rearrangement joins TRBV12-5 to TRBJ2-1; D unresolved. The CDR3 contains 13 residues. In germline, CDR1 is LGHNT, CDR2 FRNRAP. V lost 6 bases, J lost 4 bases, and 10 bases lay in between. CDR3 DNA: TGTGCTAGTGGCTCGACCCTGTACAATGAGCAGTTCTTC. Protein sequence: CASGSTLYNEQFF.

This sequence joins TRBV20-1 and TRBJ1-5, with 8 bases identical to TRBD1. Germline V gene lookup returns CDR1 DFQATT and CDR2 SNEGSKA (reference sequence). This CDR3 is built from 13 residues. V was pared by 4 bases and J by 5 bases, with 4 bases of the junction left unmatched. The CDR3 DNA sequence: TGCAGTGCTAAACAGGGGGTAGATCAGCCCCAGCATTTT. Encoded protein: CSAKQGVDQPQHF.

J is TRBJ1-1 and V is TRBV5-5; D may be TRBD1 (5 bases). This CDR3 is 13 amino acids long. Germline assignment: CDR1 SGHKS and CDR2 YYEKEE (reference sequence). Trimming took off 0 bases at V and 9 bases at J, with 12 bases between the two ends. CDR3 in DNA: TGTGCCAGCAGCTTGGCCTCGGGGACCAAAGCTTTCTTT. Translated: CASSLASGTKAFF.

The chain is built from TRBV7-6 and TRBJ2-3; 10 nucleotides align to TRBD1. The V and J ends lost 0 bases and 0 bases, in that order; junction bases with no gene match: 0. CDR1 is SGHVS, CDR2 FNYEAQ, per germline. CDR3 length: 16 amino acids. The CDR3 DNA follows: TGTGCCAGCAGCTTAGCGGGACAGGGGAGCACAGATACGCAGTATTTT. The encoded protein is CASSLAGQGSTDTQYF.

This clonotype appeared a few times. The chain employs TRBV20-1 and TRBJ2-1; D is possibly TRBD1 (5 bases). CDR1 is DFQATT, CDR2 SNEGSKA, per germline (reference sequence). Trimming took off 0 bases at V and 3 bases at J, with 9 bases between the two ends. The CDR3 runs to 14 residues. The CDR3 here is CSARDRANYNEQFF. The CDR3 bases are TGCAGTGCTAGAGACAGGGCCAACTACAATGAGCAGTTCTTC.

The genes are TRBV9 and TRBJ2-1; a weak D match, TRBD2 (5 bases). The CDR3 extends over 11 amino acids. CDR1 is SGDLS and CDR2 is YYNGEE in the germline V gene. Trimming pared 2 bases from V and 10 bases from J, leaving 7 bases between. The CDR3 sequence: CASSVTGEQFF. In DNA, the CDR3 is TGTGCCAGCAGCGTTACGGGGGAGCAGTTCTTC. Complete variable domain (other parts from reference TRBV9 and TRBJ2-1): DSGVTQTPKHLITATGQRVTLRCSPRSGDLSVYWYQQSLDQGLQFLIQYYNGEERAKGNILERFSAQQFPDLHSELNLSSLELGDSALYFCASSVTGEQFFGPGTRLTVL.

This rearrangement joins TRBV24-1 to TRBJ2-1; no definite D call. The germline V and J ends were trimmed by 3 bases and 0 bases, with 11 bases remaining between them. The CDR3 has 16 residues. Germline V lookup: CDR1 KGHDR, CDR2 SFDVKD. In nucleotides, the CDR3 is TGTGCCACCAGTGATGCCACTCCAGCCTCCTACAATGAGCAGTTCTTC. Protein sequence: CATSDATPASYNEQFF.

The chain employs TRBV6-5 and TRBJ2-2, with a possible D match to TRBD1 (6 bases). The V end lost 0 bases, the J end lost 3 bases, and 8 bases lay between the germline ends. This CDR3 is 15 amino acids long. CDR1 and CDR2 (germline): MNHEY, SVGAGI. The CDR3 region is CASSYSQGYTGELFF. The CDR3 DNA is TGTGCCAGCAGTTACTCACAGGGTTACACCGGGGAGCTGTTTTTT.

The rearrangement joins TRBV24-1 to TRBJ2-3; D unclear. This CDR3 spans 13 amino acids. CDR1 KGHDR and CDR2 SFDVKD come from the germline V gene. V was cut by 9 bases and J by 2 bases, with 11 bases left in between. The CDR3 sequence: CATSPFYTDTQYF. The CDR3 DNA is TGTGCCACCTCCCCATTTTACACAGATACGCAGTATTTT.

This clonotype was seen ten or more times. The rearrangement links TRBV12-3 or TRBV12-4 to TRBJ2-1, with D perhaps TRBD2 (5 bases). Trimming cost V 4 bases and J 2 bases, with 15 bases left between them. This CDR3 comprises 16 residues. CDR3 in DNA: TGTGCCAGCAGTTCCCCTGACTATCGCCCCTACAATGAGCAGTTCTTC. This translates into CASSSPDYRPYNEQFF.

This chain connects TRBV2 to TRBJ1-1; tentatively, D is TRBD1 (5 bases). The germline gives CDR1 SNHLY, CDR2 FYNNEI. Trimming stripped 4 bases from V and 4 bases from J, with 16 bases between. The CDR3 is 15 residues long. In DNA, the CDR3 is TGTGCCAGCAGTGTAGCCCGGGGGACGCCCACTGAAGCTTTCTTT. Its protein is CASSVARGTPTEAFF.

The V call is TRBV7-3, the J call TRBJ1-4; tentative D call: TRBD1 (6 bases). V lost 6 bases to trimming and J lost 7 bases, with 12 bases between them. Germline CDR1 reads SGHTA; CDR2 reads FQGTGA. This CDR3 has 13 amino acids. CDR3 sequence (DNA): TGTGCCAGCAGTTCAGGGGTGGTTGAAAAACTGTTTTTT. Its protein is CASSSGVVEKLFF. Full variable domain (outside the CDR3, taken from reference TRBV7-3 and TRBJ1-4): GAGVSQTPSNKVTEKGKYVELRCDPISGHTALYWYRQSLGQGPEFLIYFQGTGAADDSGLPNDRFFAVRPEGSVSTLKIQRTERGDSAVYLCASSSGVVEKLFFGSGTQLSVL.

The chain carries TRBV5-1 and TRBJ1-2; D might be TRBD1 (6 bases). The germline V gene has CDR1 SGHRS and CDR2 YFSETQ. The CDR3 extends over 15 amino acids. V was clipped by 0 bases and J by 4 bases, with 13 bases between them. The CDR3 DNA follows: TGCGCCAGCAGCTTGGAGGGGGGCAGATCCTATGGCTACACCTTC. Protein: CASSLEGGRSYGYTF. Supplemented by reference TRBV5-1 and TRBJ1-2, the full variable domain reads KAGVTQTPRYLIKTRGQQVTLSCSPISGHRSVSWYQQTPGQGLQFLFEYFSETQRNKGNFPGRFSGRQFSNSRSEMNVSTLELGDSALYLCASSLEGGRSYGYTFGSGTRLTVV.

The chain uses TRBV7-3 and TRBJ2-3, with 14 nucleotides matching TRBD2. V dropped 2 bases and J dropped 6; count of bases not matched to a gene: 4. The CDR3 is made up of 16 amino acids. Germline V gene lookup returns CDR1 SGHTA and CDR2 FQGTGA. The CDR3 DNA reads TGTGCCAGCAGCTTAGGGGGACTAGCGGGAGTCGATACGCAGTATTTT. Amino acids: CASSLGGLAGVDTQYF.

The chain couples TRBV29-1 to TRBJ2-5; 11 bases fit TRBD2. The germline CDR1 and CDR2 sequences are SQVTM and ANQGSEA. V lost 7 bases, J lost 0 bases, and 1 base stayed unmatched. The CDR3 consists of 13 residues. The CDR3 DNA follows: TGCAGCGCGACTAGCGGGAACCAAGAGACCCAGTACTTC. Its translation: CSATSGNQETQYF.

This clonotype was counted ten times or more. The chain employs TRBV7-9 and TRBJ2-1; 14 bases line up with TRBD2. The CDR3 is 15 residues long. V shed 5 bases and J 5 bases; nucleotides not matched to a gene: 2. Looked up from germline, CDR1 is SEHNR and CDR2 is FQNEAQ (reference sequence). The CDR3 is CASSRGLAGDNEQFF. As DNA, the CDR3 is TGTGCCAGCAGCAGGGGACTAGCGGGAGACAATGAGCAGTTCTTC.

V usage is TRBV12-3 or TRBV12-4 and J usage is TRBJ1-5; no clear D. The CDR3 is 13 amino acids. V lost 6 bases, J lost 0 bases, and 6 bases lay in between. The CDR3 DNA reads TGTGCCAGCAGCGTCTTTAGCAATCAGCCCCAGCATTTT. Translated, it gives CASSVFSNQPQHF.

The gene calls are TRBV12-3 or TRBV12-4 and TRBJ2-7; 10 bases align to TRBD1. V was clipped by 7 bases and J by 3 bases; unmatched bases: 9. This CDR3 region has 15 residues. CDR3 loop: CASNPGQGVYYEQYF. CDR3 in DNA: TGTGCCAGCAACCCTGGACAGGGGGTTTACTACGAGCAGTACTTC.

This clonotype occurred many times. The chain combines TRBV12-3 or TRBV12-4 with TRBJ1-1, with D possibly being TRBD1 (6 bases). This CDR3 comprises 15 residues. The V end was cut by 5 bases, the J end by 4 bases, with 17 bases between. The CDR3 nucleotides are TGTGCCAGCAGTCCAGGGACGGGAGGGGGCACTGAAGCTTTCTTT. This codes for CASSPGTGGGTEAFF.

The chain has TRBV25-1 and TRBJ1-1; D is perhaps TRBD1 (6 bases). Germline-derived CDR1 and CDR2 are MGHDK and SYGVNS. The CDR3 sequence is 13 residues long. V was cut by 3 bases and J by 10 bases, with 15 bases left in between. CDR3 nucleotide sequence: TGTGCCAGCAGTGAGGGGATCAGGGGAAGAGCTTTCTTT. This encodes CASSEGIRGRAFF.

V is TRBV6-2 or TRBV6-3 and J is TRBJ2-7; 9 bases line up with TRBD1. V dropped 2 bases and J dropped 0; count of bases not matched to a gene: 2. CDR3 length: 15 residues. Germline assignment: CDR1 MNHEY and CDR2 SVGEGT. CDR3 coding DNA: TGTGCCAGCAGTTACGGGACAGGGATCTCCTACGAGCAGTACTTC. Its translation is CASSYGTGISYEQYF.

CDR3: CASSQDWKTGNPYEQYF. In DNA form, the CDR3 reads TGCGCCAGCAGCCAAGACTGGAAGACAGGGAACCCCTACGAGCAGTACTTC. This chain uses TRBV4-3 with TRBJ2-7; 7 nucleotides align to TRBD1. The CDR3 is 17 amino acids. Unmatched junction bases numbered 10, after V lost 0 bases and J lost 2 bases. CDR1 and CDR2 (germline): LGHNA, YSLEER.

The gene calls are TRBV11-2 and TRBJ1-5; 9 bases map to TRBD1. Germline values: CDR1 SGHAT, CDR2 FQNNGV. CDR3 size: 13 residues. The trim removed 6 bases at V and 7 bases at J, leaving 4 bases unmatched. The CDR3: CASSRTGEQPQHF. CDR3 coding DNA: TGTGCCAGCAGTAGGACAGGGGAACAGCCCCAGCATTTT. Full variable domain (remainder filled in from reference TRBV11-2 and TRBJ1-5): EAGVAQSPRYKIIEKRQSVAFWCNPISGHATLYWYQQILGQGPKLLIQFQNNGVVDDSQLPKDRFSAERLKGVDSTLKIQPAKLEDSAVYLCASSRTGEQPQHFGDGTRLSIL.

The chain couples TRBV29-1 to TRBJ2-7; 7 nucleotides line up with TRBD2. V trimming: 7 bases; J trimming: 1 base; junction bases outside the gene matches: 7. This CDR3 contains 13 residues. The V gene's germline CDR1 is SQVTM and CDR2 ANQGSEA. The CDR3 DNA reads as TGCAGCGCCAGCGGAGCGGGGTCCTACGAGCAGTACTTC. Its protein is CSASGAGSYEQYF.

A few counts support this clonotype. DNA for the CDR3: TGTGCCAGCAGACTTGGACTAGCGGAGAACTACGAGCAGTACTTC. Residues: CASRLGLAENYEQYF. The chain couples TRBV12-3 or TRBV12-4 to TRBJ2-7; 10 bases match TRBD2. The CDR3 sequence is 15 residues long. The J segment lost 3 bases and the V segment lost 6 bases, leaving 8 bases of the junction unmatched.

This clonotype was detected only a few times. The chain uses TRBV15 and TRBJ1-2; TRBD1 aligns across 7 bases. Germline V gene lookup returns CDR1 LNHNV and CDR2 YYDKDF (reference sequence). The J segment lost 6 bases and the V segment lost 6 bases, leaving 7 bases of the junction unmatched. This CDR3 region has 13 residues. The CDR3 loop is CATSTTGKDGYTF. The CDR3 coding sequence is TGTGCCACCAGTACGACAGGGAAGGATGGCTACACCTTC. Together with reference TRBV15 and TRBJ1-2, the CDR3 gives the full variable domain: DAMVIQNPRYQVTQFGKPVTLSCSQTLNHNVMYWYQQKSSQAPKLLFHYYDKDFNNEADTPDNFQSRRPNTSFCFLDIRSPGLGDTAMYLCATSTTGKDGYTFGSGTRLTVV.